This T cell receptor beta chain was sequenced for a study of patients and donors after allogeneic stem cell transplantation. A single record per CDR3 protein comes from TCRdb applying MiXCR to the RT-PCR reads. The sample has 25,000 to 35,000 distinct CDR3 sequences; approximately 7% are singletons. Looked up from germline, CDR1 is MNHEY and CDR2 is SMNVEV (reference sequence). There are 14 residues in the CDR3. Between the trimmed V and J ends, which lost 3 bases and 0 bases, there was a span of 8 bases. Sequencing input: blood, either unsorted or a sorted T cell fraction (not recorded which). The sequence was collected from a human donor who was either an allogeneic HSCT recipient or a stem cell or donor lymphocyte infusion donor (not recorded which). It is not recorded whose cells these are; they may come from a transplant donor. The V gene is TRBV27, the J gene TRBJ2-5; D is uncertain. The CDR3 sequence is CASSFLWDQETQYF. DNA for the CDR3: TGTGCCAGCAGTTTTTTGTGGGACCAAGAGACCCAGTACTTC.